This T cell receptor (beta chain) was sequenced during a study of cytomegalovirus exposure and HLA in healthy donors (dated 2017 in TCRdb). About the investigation overall: According to an earlier analysis of around 600 of the donors, some 180 million T cells yielded 117 million unique TCR beta sequences and 276 Gb of sequence data. About 300 gigabases of sequencing data and approximately 84 million unique TCR sequences were included in an early release covering several hundred HLA-typed donors. Of the roughly 400 genotyped donors, over 80% were placed in the genetic ancestry cluster associated with self-reported Caucasian donors. The study aimed to test whether cataloging public T cell receptors could reveal signatures of past pathogen exposure. The study profiled the T cell repertoires of under 850 subjects by immunosequencing and related them to cytomegalovirus serostatus. In addition to the first cohort of 666 subjects, a separate validation cohort of 100 to 150 different subjects was used. To predict cytomegalovirus infection status, the study brought together high-throughput TCR immunosequencing, statistical association of individual TCRs with disease status, and machine learning. To study patterns of TCR occurrence, a later analysis re-analyzed previously published TCR beta repertoires from hundreds of donors and added high-resolution HLA genotyping. Rather than using new phenotypic data, the later analysis identified candidate immune exposures from TCR beta sequences and from how often those sequences occurred across donors. An earlier analysis of around 640 of the donors used high-throughput TCR beta sequencing to judge whether each TCR beta V gene segment behaved as functional or pseudogenic. Alongside the repertoire data, information on donor age, sex, ethnicity and CMV serostatus was compiled. A later genetic analysis used genome-wide SNP genotypes for about 60% of the roughly 670 donors, treating that subset as a discovery cohort. Every discovery cohort repertoire had been produced on one sequencing platform. HLA typing included class I and class II loci at four-digit resolution. The number of typed donors differed by locus: about 620-640 for A, B, C, DRB1 and DQB1; some 500 for DQA1; 600 to 610 for DPA1; and some 430 for DPB1. A few DR-DQ haplotypes were handled as single units for association and clustering because linkage in the cohort was strong. On average, about 200,000 unique TCR beta nucleotide sequences were sequenced per donor among about 400 genotyped donors of the cohort, with around 19% of those sequences being non-productive. Points the paper makes about the study in general: The classifier was reported to diagnose cytomegalovirus status with high specificity and sensitivity in both the original and validation cohorts. A total of roughly 160 TCR beta chains were listed by the study as associated with cytomegalovirus. According to a later genetic analysis, donors in an Asian-associated ancestry cluster had fewer N-insertions in productive TCRs than the approximately 710-donor mean. While some public TCRs were present in many individuals, most TCR sequences turned up only very rarely across donors. Three of the identified cytomegalovirus-associated TCR beta chains were confirmed in vitro to be specific for cytomegalovirus antigens. The authors suggested that the approach could potentially be generalized to other disease states and immunological phenotypes. The sequencing pipeline was judged likely to have produced a cluster of highly shared sequence variants as a technical artifact. Correlated functional status among segregating V segments might be attributable to linkage disequilibrium, but an unknown experimental factor could not be ruled out. Specific HLA alleles were associated with 15,000 to 20,000 TCR beta sequences at a false discovery rate of 0.05 in a later analysis. Broadly in line with IMGT annotations, most TCR beta V segments showed up in productive rearrangements about 87% or about 30% of the time in an earlier analysis of 450 to 600 of the donors. A later genetic analysis associated a missense DCLRE1C variant with V-gene and J-gene trimming of TCR beta chains, and an independent cohort replicated the association. For the cohort, immune exposure information was limited to CMV serostatus. This cohort had only TCR beta chains sequenced, and the lack of alpha or paired-chain data limited which features could be detected. Because the 87-base-pair reads could not distinguish some IMGT-functional V segments, including TRBV6-2 and TRBV6-3, those segments were excluded. In a later analysis, several top co-occurrence clusters were reported to appear linked to parvovirus B19, influenza, CMV and Epstein-Barr virus. Roughly uniform sequencing depth across donors was assumed in presence/absence analyses, although this assumption may not hold. In a later analysis, TCR association rates were found to vary across HLA loci, with the most associated TCRs seen for DRB1 alleles and the fewest for HLA-C alleles. When HLA alleles, especially DR and DQ, strongly co-occurred, attributing TCR associations to individual alleles was difficult. A further reported finding was that TCR beta sequences accurately predicted the HLA-A and HLA-B alleles for most subjects in the first cohort. Because some donors lacked HLA typing at each locus, the association tests relied only on the typed subset. According to a later analysis, most CMV-associated TCR beta chains appeared to be HLA-restricted, and the HLA associations seemed to be driven largely by CMV exposure. In a later analysis, HLA-associated TCR beta chains were found to be more clonally expanded and to have lower generation probabilities than equally common non-associated chains. Some 15 rarely observed V segments, including chromosome 9 orphons, were excluded from the earlier analysis of approximately 500 of the donors because counts were too low.

The cohort consisted of 666 healthy bone marrow donors. At the time of sampling, every cohort member was nominally healthy, though immune exposures that went unrecorded were likely present. The donor was CMV seropositive and was included in the group of 289 seropositive cohort members. Each donor provided a peripheral blood sample, and peripheral blood mononuclear cells were used for TCR beta sequencing. Genomic DNA was extracted from the blood cell samples with the Qiagen DNeasy Blood Extraction Kit. Worth noting for this clone: Its antigen is currently not known. No quality values exist for individual bases; no much larger clone is one base distant.

Inclusive of the bounding cysteine and phenylalanine, the CDR3 is 15 residues long. Only the CDR3 DNA is retained, 45 bases long and in frame from the first base. The germline V gene supplies CDR1 ENHRY and CDR2 SYGVKD. The junction shows trimming of 0 bases on V and 8 bases on J, plus 14 bases between the germline ends. The receptor library was made with the immunoSEQ multiplex PCR assay. For the multiplex PCR, a mixture combining 60 forward primers for TCR Vbeta segments and 13 reverse primers for TCR Jbeta segments was used. The CDR3 region of rearranged TCR beta genes was amplified from genomic DNA by a multiplex PCR assay. The Illumina HiSeq System was used to sequence the amplified TCR beta libraries as 87-base-pair reads. The paper's processing steps were these. Across the 640 or so repertoires, a later analysis counted roughly 84 million unique TCR beta chains, roughly 11 million of which were shared by at least two donors. Raw reads were error-corrected and collapsed into unique sequences with a nearest-neighbor algorithm that merged closely related sequences to remove PCR and sequencing errors. Alignment of CDR3 sequences to IMGT reference sequences was used to assign V, D and J gene segments. For a sequence to be retained, a match of at least six nucleotides was required to both a V gene segment and a J gene segment. Rearrangements were classified as productive when the CDR3 lacked stop codons and remained in frame with V and J, and all other rearrangements were classified as non-productive. CDR3 was defined according to IMGT convention as the region running from the second conserved V-encoded cysteine to the conserved J-encoded phenylalanine. The earlier analysis of approximately 590 of the donors excluded any sequence lacking an unambiguous match to a single V gene segment. An earlier analysis of approximately 590 of the donors called V segments functional above 56.7% productive rearrangements and segregating when the between-donor standard deviation exceeded 5%. A statistical classification framework was developed to diagnose cytomegalovirus status using the catalog of TCR beta chain sequences. In a later analysis, V and J genes were assigned by comparing TCR nucleotide sequences against IMGT/GENE-DB human TR gene sequences. Using the TCRdist pipeline, a later analysis assigned CDR3 sequences along with most-parsimonious VDJ recombination scenarios. A later analysis defined each TCR beta chain by its CDR3 amino acid sequence plus V-gene family, and excluded reads lacking a unique V-gene family. A later analysis removed several hundred highly shared, low-generation-probability nucleotide sequences to deal with suspected cross-contamination and a sequencing artifact. In a later analysis, a clonal expansion index for each public chain was calculated from normalized within-repertoire ranks of inferred template counts. In a later analysis, generation probabilities were computed using a VDJ recombination model fitted to out-of-frame rearrangements, and the results were checked against IGoR. In a later analysis, TCR-TCR, TCR-HLA and TCR-CMV co-occurrence was scored with hypergeometric tests, and a repertoire-size bias correction was applied to TCR pairs. To estimate false discovery rates, a later analysis permuted the HLA or CMV assignments 20 times. A later analysis grouped co-occurring TCRs with DBSCAN, adding TCRdist sequence similarity when clustering within HLA-allele-positive subsets. For co-occurrence clustering, repertoires with fewer than 30,000 or more than 120,000 public chains were excluded, along with several repertoires with anomalous nucleotide sharing. TCRdb re-hosts the immuneACCESS table, in-frame sequences only. Its copies lack some clones; in the studies checked, an unresolved V gene accounts for under half of them, and the cause for the rest is not known. The DNA gave D and trimming, while V, J and clone size come from that table. A total of 160,000 or so clones appear in this sample, around 80% of them only once. The ten largest clonotypes hold 7% of the sample.

The source of this sequence is a woman in her 30s in good health and CMV-seropositive. The chain employs TRBV10-3 and TRBJ1-5; a tentative D call is TRBD1 (5 bases match). Material: PBMCs. This receptor has the CDR3 CAISESREDNEPQHF. The nucleotide sequence is TGTGCCATCAGTGAGTCGAGAGAGGACAACGAGCCCCAGCATTTT.